This T cell receptor beta chain comes out of a study of shared clonotypes between healthy human individuals. This table comes from immunoSEQ multiplex PCR, and its TCRdb copy is limited to in-frame clones, with some not included. Among about 2 million clones, 85% to 95% were seen once, and the ten largest hold more than 0.1%. Points from the study as a whole: Clonotypes that were shared across a handful of donors made up approximately 5.1% of naive CD4 clonotypes. Shared clonotypes across all four donors exceeded non-shared ones in generation probability.

The study enrolled healthy HIV-negative adults without recent acute infections or vaccinations as donors. Negatively enriched CD4+ T cells were divided by CD45RA into naive and memory. CDR3 size: 13 residues. Trimming removed 2 bases from V and 1 base from J, with 5 bases in between. CDR1 and CDR2 (germline): MGHDK, SYGVNS. With respect to this clone: Its specificity is unknown. The sample has other DNA sequences that encode this CDR3 too.

The source of this sequence is a man aged 18 to 29 in good health. The sample comprised naive CD4+ T cells sorted from blood. Sample subset: CD45RA+ positively selected. The chain links TRBV25-1 to TRBJ1-1; no definite D call. This CDR3 is CASSELANTEAFF. In DNA, the CDR3 is TGTGCCAGCAGTGAACTCGCGAACACTGAAGCTTTCTTT.